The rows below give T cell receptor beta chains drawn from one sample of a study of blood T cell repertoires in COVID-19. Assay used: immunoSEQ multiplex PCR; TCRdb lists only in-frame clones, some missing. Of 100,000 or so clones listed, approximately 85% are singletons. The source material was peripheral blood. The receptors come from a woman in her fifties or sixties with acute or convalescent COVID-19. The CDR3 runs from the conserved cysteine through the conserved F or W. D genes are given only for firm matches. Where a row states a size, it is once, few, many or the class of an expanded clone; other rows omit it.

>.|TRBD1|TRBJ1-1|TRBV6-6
TGTGCCAGCAGTTCCCCGGGACAGGGGGCTCAGGGAGCTTTCTTT
CASSSPGQGAQGAFF
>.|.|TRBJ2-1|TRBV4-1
TGCGCCAGCAGCCAAATCGACTTGCTCTCCTACAATGAGCAGTTCTTC
CASSQIDLLSYNEQFF
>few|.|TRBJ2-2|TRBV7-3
TGTGCCAGCAGCTTAAACCGGGGCACCGGGGAGCTGTTTTTT
CASSLNRGTGELFF
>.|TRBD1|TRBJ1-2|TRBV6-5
TGTGCCAGCAGTTCAATGGACAGGATCCGCCGGGGCTACACCTTC
CASSSMDRIRRGYTF
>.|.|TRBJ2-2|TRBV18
TGTGCCAGCTCACCACCGGGGCAAAGCACCGGGGAGCTGTTTTTT
CASSPPGQSTGELFF
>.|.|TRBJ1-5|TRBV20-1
TGCAGTGCTAGTCTCGGGGGGGCTGCGAGCAATCAGCCCCAGCATTTT
CSASLGGAASNQPQHF
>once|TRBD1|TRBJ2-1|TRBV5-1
TGCGCCAGCAGCTTGGACAGGGGGGACAATGAGCAGTTCTTC
CASSLDRGDNEQFF
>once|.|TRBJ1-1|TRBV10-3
TGTGCCATCAGTGAGTCGTCTTCAGGGGTCACTGAAGCTTTCTTT
CAISESSSGVTEAFF
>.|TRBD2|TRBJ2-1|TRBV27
TGTGCCAGCACCCCGGGACTAGCGGGAGGAGTAAATGAGCAGTTCTTC
CASTPGLAGGVNEQFF
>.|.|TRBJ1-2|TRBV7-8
TGTGCCAGCAGCGCCGACAGGTCTGGAGGCTACACCTTC
CASSADRSGGYTF